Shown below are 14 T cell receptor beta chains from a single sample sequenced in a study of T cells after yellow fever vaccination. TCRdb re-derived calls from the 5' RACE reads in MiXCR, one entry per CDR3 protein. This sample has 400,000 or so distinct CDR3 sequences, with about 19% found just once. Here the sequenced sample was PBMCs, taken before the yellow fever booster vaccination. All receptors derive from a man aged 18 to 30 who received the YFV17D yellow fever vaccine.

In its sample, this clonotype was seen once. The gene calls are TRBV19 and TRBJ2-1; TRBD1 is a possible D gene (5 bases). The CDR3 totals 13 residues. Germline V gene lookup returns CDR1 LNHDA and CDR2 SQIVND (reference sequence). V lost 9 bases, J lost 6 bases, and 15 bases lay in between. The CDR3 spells CASLDIMGNEQFF. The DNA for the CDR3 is TGTGCCAGCCTGGACATAATGGGCAATGAGCAGTTCTTC.

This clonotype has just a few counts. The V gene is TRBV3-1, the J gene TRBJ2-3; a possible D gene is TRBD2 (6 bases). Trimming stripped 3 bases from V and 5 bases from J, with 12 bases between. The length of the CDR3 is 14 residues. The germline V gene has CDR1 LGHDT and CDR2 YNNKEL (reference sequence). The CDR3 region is CASSHSASEDTQYF. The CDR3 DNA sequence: TGTGCCAGCAGCCATTCTGCTAGCGAAGATACGCAGTATTTT.

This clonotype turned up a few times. The CDR3 here is CASSVQAGNTGELFF. CDR3 nucleotide sequence: TGTGCCAGCAGTGTACAGGCAGGGAACACCGGGGAGCTGTTTTTT. This chain links TRBV6-4 with TRBJ2-2; possibly TRBD1 for D (5 bases). The V and J ends lost 4 bases and 1 base respectively, with 10 bases between them. The CDR3 is 15 residues long. Germline CDR1 is MRHNA and CDR2 is SNTAGT.

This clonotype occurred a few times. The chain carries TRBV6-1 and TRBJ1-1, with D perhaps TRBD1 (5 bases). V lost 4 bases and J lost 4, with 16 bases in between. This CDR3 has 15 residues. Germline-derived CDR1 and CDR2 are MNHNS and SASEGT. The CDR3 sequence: CASSGSVGESTEAFF. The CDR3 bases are TGTGCCAGCAGTGGATCGGTAGGGGAAAGCACTGAAGCTTTCTTT.

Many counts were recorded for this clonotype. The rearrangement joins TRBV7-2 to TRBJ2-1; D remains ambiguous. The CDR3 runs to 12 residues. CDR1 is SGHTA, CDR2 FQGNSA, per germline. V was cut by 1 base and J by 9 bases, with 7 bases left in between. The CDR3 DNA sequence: TGTGCCAGCAGCTTAGACACCCTTGAGCAGTTCTTC. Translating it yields CASSLDTLEQFF. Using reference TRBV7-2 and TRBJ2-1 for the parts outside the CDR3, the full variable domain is GAGVSQSPSNKVTEKGKDVELRCDPISGHTALYWYRQSLGQGLEFLIYFQGNSAPDKSGLPSDRFSAERTGGSVSTLTIQRTQQEDSAVYLCASSLDTLEQFFGPGTRLTVL.

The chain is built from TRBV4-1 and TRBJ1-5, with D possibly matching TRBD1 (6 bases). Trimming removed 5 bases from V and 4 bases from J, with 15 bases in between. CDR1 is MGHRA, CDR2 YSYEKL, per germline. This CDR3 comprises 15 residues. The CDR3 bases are TGCGCCAGCAGCAACCGGGACACTTCGAATCAGCCCCAGCATTTT. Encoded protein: CASSNRDTSNQPQHF.

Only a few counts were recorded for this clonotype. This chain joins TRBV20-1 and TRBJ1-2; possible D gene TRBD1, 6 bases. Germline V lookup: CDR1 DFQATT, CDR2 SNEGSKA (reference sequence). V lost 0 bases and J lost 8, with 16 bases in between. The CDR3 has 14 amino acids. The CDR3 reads CSAREGGRPYGYTF. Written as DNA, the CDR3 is TGCAGTGCTAGAGAGGGGGGCAGGCCCTACGGCTACACCTTC.

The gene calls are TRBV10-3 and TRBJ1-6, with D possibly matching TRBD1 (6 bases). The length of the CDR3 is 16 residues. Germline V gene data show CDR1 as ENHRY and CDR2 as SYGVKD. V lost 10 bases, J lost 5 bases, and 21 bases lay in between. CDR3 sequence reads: CARRTPQGPDNSPLHF. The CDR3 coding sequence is TGTGCCAGACGAACCCCACAGGGACCGGATAATTCACCCCTCCACTTT.

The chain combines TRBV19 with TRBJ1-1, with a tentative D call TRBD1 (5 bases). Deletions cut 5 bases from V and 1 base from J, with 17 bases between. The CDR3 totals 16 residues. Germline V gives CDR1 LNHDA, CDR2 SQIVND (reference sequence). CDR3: CASSPAGARANTEAFF. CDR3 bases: TGTGCCAGTAGTCCGGCCGGGGCACGGGCGAACACTGAAGCTTTCTTT.

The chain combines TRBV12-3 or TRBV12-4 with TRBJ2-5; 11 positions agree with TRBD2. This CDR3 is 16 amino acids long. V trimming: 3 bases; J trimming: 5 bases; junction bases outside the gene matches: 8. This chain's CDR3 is CASSFWASGGRETQYF. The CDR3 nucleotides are TGTGCCAGCAGTTTCTGGGCTAGCGGGGGGAGGGAGACCCAGTACTTC.

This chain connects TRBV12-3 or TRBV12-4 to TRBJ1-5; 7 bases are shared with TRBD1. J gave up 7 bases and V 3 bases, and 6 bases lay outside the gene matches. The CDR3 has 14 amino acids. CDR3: CASSLSQGKQPQHF. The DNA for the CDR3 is TGTGCCAGCAGTTTGTCACAGGGGAAACAGCCCCAGCATTTT.

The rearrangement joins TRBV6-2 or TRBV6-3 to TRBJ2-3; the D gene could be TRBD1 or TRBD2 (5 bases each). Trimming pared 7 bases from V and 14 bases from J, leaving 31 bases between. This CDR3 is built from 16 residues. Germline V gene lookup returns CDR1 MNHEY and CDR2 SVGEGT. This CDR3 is CASTQGGQPTLPQLYF. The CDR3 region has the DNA TGTGCCAGCACCCAAGGAGGACAACCTACTCTTCCACAGTTGTATTTT.

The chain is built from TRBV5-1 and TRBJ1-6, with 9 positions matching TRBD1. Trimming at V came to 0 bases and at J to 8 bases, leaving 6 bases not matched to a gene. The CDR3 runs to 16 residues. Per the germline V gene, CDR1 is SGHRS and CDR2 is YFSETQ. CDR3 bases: TGCGCCAGCAGCTTGGCACGGACAGGGGCTGATTCACCCCTCCACTTT. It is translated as CASSLARTGADSPLHF.

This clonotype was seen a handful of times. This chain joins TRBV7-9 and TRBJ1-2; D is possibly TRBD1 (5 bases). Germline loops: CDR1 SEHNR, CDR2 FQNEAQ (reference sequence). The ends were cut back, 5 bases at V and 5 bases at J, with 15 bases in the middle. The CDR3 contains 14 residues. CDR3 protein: CASSPIDSDYGYTF. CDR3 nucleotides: TGTGCCAGCAGCCCGATAGACAGCGATTATGGCTACACCTTC.